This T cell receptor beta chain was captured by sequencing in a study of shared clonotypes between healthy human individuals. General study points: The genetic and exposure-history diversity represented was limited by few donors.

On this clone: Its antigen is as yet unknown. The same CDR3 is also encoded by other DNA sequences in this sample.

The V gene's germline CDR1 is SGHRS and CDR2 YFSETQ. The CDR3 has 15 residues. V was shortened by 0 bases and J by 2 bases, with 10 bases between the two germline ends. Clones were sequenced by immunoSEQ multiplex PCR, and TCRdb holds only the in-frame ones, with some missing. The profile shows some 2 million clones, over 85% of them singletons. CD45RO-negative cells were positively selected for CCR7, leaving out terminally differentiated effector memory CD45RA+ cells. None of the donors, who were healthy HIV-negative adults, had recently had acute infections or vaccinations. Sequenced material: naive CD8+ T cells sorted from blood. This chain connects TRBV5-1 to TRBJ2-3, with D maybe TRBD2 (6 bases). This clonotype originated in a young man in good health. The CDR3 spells CASSLERGDTDTQYF. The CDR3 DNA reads TGCGCCAGCAGCTTGGAACGCGGGGACACAGATACGCAGTATTTT.